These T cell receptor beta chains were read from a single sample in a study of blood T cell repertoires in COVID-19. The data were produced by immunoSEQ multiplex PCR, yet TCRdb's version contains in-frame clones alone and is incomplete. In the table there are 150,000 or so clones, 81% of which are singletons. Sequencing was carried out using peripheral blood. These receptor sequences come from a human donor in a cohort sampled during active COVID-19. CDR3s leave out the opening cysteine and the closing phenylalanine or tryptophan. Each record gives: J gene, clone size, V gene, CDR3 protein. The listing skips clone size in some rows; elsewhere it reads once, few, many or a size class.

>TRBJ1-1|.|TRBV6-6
ASSYIPGTGGAEAF
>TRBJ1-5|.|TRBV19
ASSKGQGYSNQPQH
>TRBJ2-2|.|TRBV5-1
ASSRDRNMNTGELF
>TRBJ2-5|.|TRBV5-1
ASSLFGGQETQY
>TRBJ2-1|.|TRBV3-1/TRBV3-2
ASSQAANNEQF
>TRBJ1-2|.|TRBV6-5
ASTPGQSYYGYT
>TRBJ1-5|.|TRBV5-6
ASSSINSVSNQPQH
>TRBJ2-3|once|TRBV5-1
ASSKQRQRDNTDTQY
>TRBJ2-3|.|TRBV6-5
ASSWGATDTQY
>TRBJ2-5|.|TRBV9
ASSVGTSRQETQY
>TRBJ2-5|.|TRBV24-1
ATADRVRETQY
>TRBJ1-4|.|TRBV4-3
ASSQTTGPNEKLF
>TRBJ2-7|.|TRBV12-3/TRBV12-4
ASRPDRTYEQY
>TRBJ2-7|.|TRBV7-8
ASNVGQWSYEQY
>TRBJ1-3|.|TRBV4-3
ASSQAGLGGSGNTIY
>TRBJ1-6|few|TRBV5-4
ASSFLGLDSPLH
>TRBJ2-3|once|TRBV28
ATSGLAGGLSTDTQY
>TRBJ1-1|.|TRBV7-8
ASGTWGDLTEAF
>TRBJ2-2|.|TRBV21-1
ASRLDYRGPGELF
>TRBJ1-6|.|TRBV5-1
ASSLGTGGNSPLH
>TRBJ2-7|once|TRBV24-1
ATSDLGRRRRYYEQY
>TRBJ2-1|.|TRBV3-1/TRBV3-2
ASNRGLAGSYNEQF
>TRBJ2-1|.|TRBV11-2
ASSKDWGGDNEQF
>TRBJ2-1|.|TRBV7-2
ASSLAPAVNEQF
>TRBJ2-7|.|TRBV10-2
ASSVGQAEYEQY
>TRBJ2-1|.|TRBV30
AWSGIHPGGGSSWSEQF
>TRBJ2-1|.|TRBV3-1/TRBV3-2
ASSLYYNEQF
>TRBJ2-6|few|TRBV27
ASRGLRRSGANVLT
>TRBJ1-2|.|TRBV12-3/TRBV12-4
ASSLGAGYT
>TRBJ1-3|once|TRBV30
AWSAGGPNSGNTIY
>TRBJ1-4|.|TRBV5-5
ASSLDGRGFGKLF
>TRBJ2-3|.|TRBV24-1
ATSDAAGGSDTQY
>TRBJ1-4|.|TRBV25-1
ASSTRQLATNEKLF
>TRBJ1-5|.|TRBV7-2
ASSPRTEKYSNQPQH
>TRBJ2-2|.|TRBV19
ASSPSGAGELF
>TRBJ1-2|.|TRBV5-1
ASSLDQGGGYT
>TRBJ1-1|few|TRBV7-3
ASSLYGGSIEAF
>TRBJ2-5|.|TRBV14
ASSQSERWETQY
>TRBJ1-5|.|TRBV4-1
ASSQFLAVSNQPQH
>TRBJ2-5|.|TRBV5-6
ASTVTGLETQY
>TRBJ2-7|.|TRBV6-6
ASSNRQGNYEQY
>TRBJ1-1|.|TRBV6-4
ASSDSFPGTEAF
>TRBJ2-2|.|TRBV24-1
ATSDFKRGLTTGELF
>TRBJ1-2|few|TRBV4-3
ASSPGNSYFYGYT
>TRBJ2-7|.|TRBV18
ASSPPGQGIGEQY
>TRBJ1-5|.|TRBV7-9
ASSAGVQPQH
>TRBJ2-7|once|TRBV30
AGDGVGSYEQY
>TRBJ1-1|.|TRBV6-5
ASSYSESTEAF
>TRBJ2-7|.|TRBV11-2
ASTFPSGSHEQY
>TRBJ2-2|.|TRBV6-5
SSGSNTGELF
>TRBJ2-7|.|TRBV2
ASSGTENSYEQY
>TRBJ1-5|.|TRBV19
ASSNSYRAFNQPQH
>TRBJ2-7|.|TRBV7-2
ASSFNPRGHLSYEQY
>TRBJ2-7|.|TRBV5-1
ASSLRAGQSYEQY
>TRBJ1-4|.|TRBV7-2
ASSSRRGTNEKLF
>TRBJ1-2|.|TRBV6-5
ASNGGYGYT
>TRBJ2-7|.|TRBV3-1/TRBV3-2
ASSTYRDEQY
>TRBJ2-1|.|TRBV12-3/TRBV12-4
ASRNAIFNEQF